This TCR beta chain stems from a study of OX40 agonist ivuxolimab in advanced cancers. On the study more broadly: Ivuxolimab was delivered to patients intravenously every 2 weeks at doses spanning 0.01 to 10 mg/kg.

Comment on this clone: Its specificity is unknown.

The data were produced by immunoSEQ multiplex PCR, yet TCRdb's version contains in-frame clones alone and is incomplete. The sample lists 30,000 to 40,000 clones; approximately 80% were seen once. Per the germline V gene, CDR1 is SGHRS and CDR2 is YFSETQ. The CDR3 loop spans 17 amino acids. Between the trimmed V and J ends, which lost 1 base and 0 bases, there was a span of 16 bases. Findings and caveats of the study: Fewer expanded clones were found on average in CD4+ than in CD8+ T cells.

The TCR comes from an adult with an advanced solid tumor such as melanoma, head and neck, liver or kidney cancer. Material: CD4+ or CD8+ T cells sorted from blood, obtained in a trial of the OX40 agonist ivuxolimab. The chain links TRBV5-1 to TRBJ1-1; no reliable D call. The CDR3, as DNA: TGCGCCAGCAGCTTGTCCCTCCCCACACGGTTGAACACTGAAGCTTTCTTT. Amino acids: CASSLSLPTRLNTEAFF.